This T cell receptor beta chain was recorded in a study of shared clonotypes between healthy human individuals. TCRdb keeps only in-frame clones here, not all; method: immunoSEQ multiplex PCR. The sample includes 2 million or so clones, roughly 94% of them seen just once. The germline CDR1 and CDR2 sequences are SEHNR and FQNEAQ (reference sequence). The V end was cut by 2 bases, the J end by 7 bases, with 9 bases between. This CDR3 spans 14 amino acids. The sequenced sample consisted of naive CD4+ T cells sorted from blood. The subset: CD45RA+ positively selected. This sequence joins TRBV7-9 and TRBJ1-6; the D is unclear. The clonotype comes from a man aged 18 to 29 in good health. In nucleotides, the CDR3 is TGTGCCAGCAGCTTATACCTCGGGAATTCACCCCTCCACTTT. Encoded protein: CASSLYLGNSPLHF.